This T cell receptor (beta chain) was obtained from a study of blood T cell repertoires in COVID-19. Study at large: Whether acute or convalescent, the COVID-19 samples came from the United States, Italy and Spain.

CDR1 is SGHTA and CDR2 is FQGTGA in the germline V gene. The length of the CDR3 is 14 residues. Trimming cost V 2 bases and J 0 bases, with 6 bases left between them. In the source study's methods: It was from reference gene primer amplification that nucleated cell counts were estimated. Profiled with immunoSEQ multiplex PCR; TCRdb holds only in-frame clones, not every one. The D gene and trimming were derived from the DNA, and the V and J assignments and clone size from that table. Of roughly 160,000 clones listed, 88% are singletons. A remark on this clone: The same CDR3 is also encoded by other DNA sequences in this sample.

The chain carries TRBV7-3 and TRBJ2-3, with D perhaps TRBD1 (6 bases). The TCR was taken from a man over 45 who had recovered from COVID-19. Sequencing input: peripheral blood. Written as DNA, the CDR3 is TGTGCCAGCAGCTTAGGGACAAGCACAGATACGCAGTATTTT. Translated: CASSLGTSTDTQYF.